The source of this T cell receptor beta chain is a study of patients and donors after allogeneic stem cell transplantation. One entry per CDR3 protein results from TCRdb running MiXCR on the RT-PCR reads. The sample includes over 10,000 distinct CDR3 sequences, under 30% of them seen just once. A note on this clonotype: One end of the junction is discordant with germline, which a read error may explain.

From germline, CDR1 is ENHRY and CDR2 SYGVKD. CDR3 length: 12 amino acids. This clonotype originated in a human donor who was either an allogeneic HSCT recipient or a stem cell or donor lymphocyte infusion donor (not recorded which). It is not recorded whose cells these are; they may come from a transplant donor. This chain joins TRBV10-3 and TRBJ2-7, with unresolved D. The sequencing input was blood, either unsorted or a sorted T cell fraction (not recorded which). DNA for the CDR3: TGTGCCATCGGTGAACTATTGTACGAGCAGTACTTC. It encodes CAIGELLYEQYF.